This is a list of T cell receptor beta chains from one sample in a study of blood T cell repertoires in COVID-19. Generated by immunoSEQ multiplex PCR, the TCRdb table keeps only in-frame clones and is missing some. This sample has roughly 95,000 clones, with about 80% found just once. Sequencing was carried out using peripheral blood. These receptors originate from a human donor in a cohort sampled during active COVID-19. Each CDR3 is given with its conserved first and last residue. The D gene is left open where the match is weak. Expanded clones get a size class; other rows say once, few or many, or leave the size out.

clone_size j_call d_call v_call cdr3_aa cdr3_nt
. TRBJ1-2 TRBD1 TRBV7-2 CASSSYRGPNYGYTF TGTGCCAGCAGCTCTTACAGGGGGCCTAACTATGGCTACACCTTC
. TRBJ2-2 TRBD2 TRBV27 CASSLLAGGPPGELFF TGTGCCAGCAGTTTACTGGCGGGAGGGCCCCCCGGGGAGCTGTTTTTT
. TRBJ2-4 TRBD1 TRBV6-1 CASSEDNRTGGAKNIQYF TGTGCCAGCAGTGAAGACAATAGGACAGGGGGAGCCAAAAACATTCAGTACTTC
few TRBJ2-7 . TRBV7-2 CASSLVVAGSSSYEQYF TGTGCCAGCAGCTTAGTAGTGGCGGGGTCAAGCTCCTACGAGCAGTACTTC
. TRBJ2-7 . TRBV20-1 CSASSEYEQYF TGCAGTGCTAGTTCCGAGTACGAGCAGTACTTC
few TRBJ2-5 . TRBV2 CASSDGRYQETQYF TGTGCCAGCAGTGATGGGAGGTACCAAGAGACCCAGTACTTC
. TRBJ1-2 TRBD1 TRBV6-1 CASRTGNYGYTF TGTGCCAGCAGGACAGGGAACTATGGCTACACCTTC
. TRBJ2-1 . TRBV21-1 CASSKAGGSWGNEQFF TGTGCCAGCAGCAAAGCCGGCGGGAGTTGGGGCAATGAGCAGTTCTTC
. TRBJ2-2 TRBD1 TRBV10-3 CAISEPHRQGTGELFF TGTGCCATCAGTGAGCCTCATCGACAGGGCACCGGGGAGCTGTTTTTT
. TRBJ2-3 . TRBV7-2 CASSYRVQDTDTQYF TGTGCCAGCAGCTACAGGGTCCAGGACACAGATACGCAGTATTTT
once TRBJ2-7 . TRBV3-1/TRBV3-2 CASSLSRNPLNEQYF TGTGCCAGCAGCCTTAGTCGTAACCCATTGAACGAGCAGTACTTC
. TRBJ2-2 TRBD2 TRBV6-1 CASSGTSGSLYTGELFF TGTGCCAGCAGTGGGACTAGCGGGAGTTTGTACACCGGGGAGCTGTTTTTT
once TRBJ2-2 . TRBV19 CASSIGELETGELFF TGTGCCAGTAGTATAGGAGAGCTGGAGACCGGGGAGCTGTTTTTT
. TRBJ1-1 . TRBV27 CASSFRQTNTEAFF TGTGCCAGCAGTTTTAGACAGACGAACACTGAAGCTTTCTTT
. TRBJ2-5 TRBD2 TRBV7-2 CASSLGPAGGETQYF TGTGCCAGCAGCTTAGGGCCAGCGGGAGGGGAGACCCAGTACTTC
. TRBJ2-1 TRBD2 TRBV24-1 CATSDPKRGPYNEQFF TGTGCCACCAGTGATCCGAAGCGGGGACCCTACAATGAGCAGTTCTTC
. TRBJ2-7 . TRBV10-3 CAISEGQNSYEQYF TGTGCCATCAGTGAGGGGCAGAACTCCTACGAGCAGTACTTC
. TRBJ1-3 . TRBV5-6 CASSLGLDSASGNTIYF TGTGCCAGCAGCTTGGGACTGGACAGCGCCAGCGGAAACACCATATATTTT
. TRBJ1-1 . TRBV7-9 CASSLDLSRGNTEAFF TGTGCCAGCAGCCTAGATCTAAGCCGAGGGAACACTGAAGCTTTCTTT
. TRBJ1-2 . TRBV3-1/TRBV3-2 CASSQFQGNGYTF TGTGCCAGCAGCCAATTTCAGGGGAATGGCTACACCTTC
. TRBJ2-7 TRBD2 TRBV28 CASSSRLAGHEQYF TGTGCCAGCAGTTCCCGACTAGCGGGACATGAGCAGTACTTC
once TRBJ2-5 . TRBV2 CASSVIAQETQYF TGTGCCAGCAGTGTGATAGCGCAAGAGACCCAGTACTTC
. TRBJ2-7 TRBD2 TRBV5-1 CASSETSGGVSEQYF TGCGCCAGCAGCGAAACTAGCGGAGGGGTATCCGAGCAGTACTTC
. TRBJ1-4 TRBD1 TRBV29-1 CSVEDLMGQGGEKLFF TGCAGCGTTGAAGATCTTATGGGACAGGGAGGCGAAAAACTGTTTTTT
. TRBJ1-1 . TRBV7-6 CASSMTVNTEAFF TGTGCCAGCAGCATGACAGTGAACACTGAAGCTTTCTTT
. TRBJ1-4 . TRBV4-1 CASSQETAQGKLFF TGCGCCAGCAGCCAAGAGACCGCCCAGGGAAAACTGTTTTTT
. TRBJ2-1 . TRBV5-1 CASSSQLYNEQFF TGCGCCAGCAGCTCACAACTATACAATGAGCAGTTCTTC
. TRBJ1-1 TRBD1 TRBV7-2 CASSSGQGFTEAFF TGTGCCAGCAGCTCAGGACAGGGGTTCACTGAAGCTTTCTTT
. TRBJ2-5 . TRBV9 CASSVDGSGQETQYF TGTGCCAGCAGCGTAGATGGATCGGGTCAAGAGACCCAGTACTTC
. TRBJ1-3 TRBD1 TRBV2 CASRSQGFPGNTIYF TGTGCCAGCAGATCACAGGGGTTCCCTGGAAACACCATATATTTT
. TRBJ2-1 TRBD2 TRBV3-1/TRBV3-2 CASSLTSGGADEQFF TGTGCCAGCAGCTTGACTAGCGGGGGGGCGGATGAGCAGTTCTTC
once TRBJ2-7 TRBD2 TRBV29-1 CSAVSGSTYEQYF TGCAGCGCCGTTAGCGGGAGTACCTACGAGCAGTACTTC
. TRBJ2-2 TRBD1 TRBV24-1 CATSDPGQGAGELFF TGTGCCACCAGTGATCCGGGACAGGGGGCCGGGGAGCTGTTTTTT
. TRBJ2-1 TRBD2 TRBV18 CASSPERERYNEQFF TGTGCCAGCTCACCAGAGCGGGAGCGCTACAATGAGCAGTTCTTC
. TRBJ2-2 . TRBV19 CASSIQGSTGELFF TGTGCCAGTAGTATACAGGGGTCCACCGGGGAGCTGTTTTTT
. TRBJ1-6 . TRBV7-8 CATIPLPTVGSPLHF TGTGCCACCATTCCCCTCCCGACAGTTGGGTCACCCCTCCACTTT
. TRBJ2-1 . TRBV11-2 CASVRGQSPYNEQFF TGTGCCAGCGTGCGAGGACAGTCGCCATACAATGAGCAGTTCTTC
. TRBJ2-7 . TRBV5-5 CASSLGVRWQASYEQYF TGTGCCAGCAGCTTGGGGGTAAGATGGCAGGCCTCCTACGAGCAGTACTTC
. TRBJ1-5 TRBD1 TRBV4-1 CASSKPTGDLQPQHF TGCGCCAGCAGCAAACCAACAGGGGATCTACAGCCCCAGCATTTT
. TRBJ2-1 . TRBV21-1 CASSKYCSRGNDDNEQFF TGTGCCAGCAGCAAATACTGTAGCAGGGGGAATGATGACAATGAGCAGTTCTTC
. TRBJ1-2 . TRBV5-4 CASSQRDISNYGYTF TGTGCCAGCAGCCAAAGGGACATCTCTAACTATGGCTACACCTTC
. TRBJ1-3 . TRBV18 CASSRSTAGNTIYF TGTGCCAGCTCCCGATCGACAGCGGGGAACACCATATATTTT
once TRBJ2-5 TRBD1 TRBV11-3 CASSSDRGETQYF TGTGCCAGCAGCTCGGACAGGGGAGAGACCCAGTACTTC
. TRBJ1-6 . TRBV6-2/TRBV6-3 CASSRIPRTGPIANYNSPLHF TGTGCCAGCAGCAGAATCCCCCGCACAGGACCTATAGCCAACTATAATTCACCCCTCCACTTT
. TRBJ1-6 . TRBV11-2 CASSHKVEGSYNSPLHF TGTGCCAGCAGCCACAAGGTGGAGGGCTCCTATAATTCACCCCTCCACTTT
. TRBJ2-7 . TRBV11-2 CASSLVPGAHEQYF TGTGCCAGCAGCTTAGTCCCAGGGGCCCACGAGCAGTACTTC
. TRBJ1-1 . TRBV11-2 CASRDAGGRAFF TGTGCCAGCAGAGACGCGGGGGGTCGGGCTTTCTTT
. TRBJ1-6 TRBD1 TRBV10-1 CAFWLRDRVGSPLHF TGCGCCTTCTGGCTACGAGACAGGGTCGGGTCACCCCTCCACTTT